This T cell receptor beta chain appears in the sequencing data of a study of CD8+ T cells in alopecia areata. Reverse transcribed after extraction, RNA yielded cDNA as the sequencing template. Clones were sequenced by immunoSEQ multiplex PCR, and TCRdb holds only the in-frame ones, with some missing. The sample has 55,000 to 65,000 clones, around 40% seen once. Concerning this clone: Its antigen is as yet unknown.

V was pared by 2 bases and J by 0 bases, with 14 bases between. The germline gives CDR1 MGHRA, CDR2 YSYEKL. The CDR3 totals 16 residues. General study results and limits: Patients showed less clear TCR sequence sharing than mice, possibly partly because of HLA diversity.

PBMCs were stained for CD3, CD4 and CD8, and CD4+ and CD8+ T cells were sorted. What was sequenced was NKG2D-low CD8+ T cells sorted from blood. This chain connects TRBV4-1 to TRBJ2-7, with D maybe TRBD2 (7 bases). This clonotype originated in a human donor with alopecia areata. The chain's CDR3 is CASSQMGGHSSYEQYF. CDR3 DNA sequence: TGCGCCAGCAGCCAAATGGGGGGGCATTCCTCCTACGAGCAGTACTTC.